This TCR beta chain was profiled in a study of OX40 agonist ivuxolimab in advanced cancers. Study background: The patients received agonistic anti-OX40 (CD134) antibody ivuxolimab. Study-wide findings and caveats: At doses 0.1 to 3.0 mg/kg, CD4+ and CD8+ clones expanded.

V lost 3 bases, J lost 0 bases, and 11 bases lay in between. The CDR3 runs 15 residues. In germline, CDR1 is KGHSH, CDR2 LQKENI. As concerns this clone: The target antigen is unknown.

Data came from immunoSEQ multiplex PCR; TCRdb stores just in-frame clones and leaves some out. The data hold around 82,000 clones, with about 88% observed a single time. This clonotype was sampled from an adult with an advanced solid tumor such as melanoma, head and neck, liver or kidney cancer. Sequenced here: CD4+ or CD8+ T cells sorted from blood, sampled in a trial of the OX40 agonist ivuxolimab. V is TRBV18 and J is TRBJ1-1; D gene ambiguous. CDR3 in DNA: TGTGCCAGCTCACCCCAGGAGTCCATGAACACTGAAGCTTTCTTT. Amino acid sequence: CASSPQESMNTEAFF.